The 17 T cell receptor beta chains reported below all come from one sample, sequenced in a study of OX40 agonist ivuxolimab in advanced cancers. Repertoires were generated with immunoSEQ multiplex PCR, while TCRdb's copy carries only in-frame clones and drops some. In the table there are over 95,000 clones, 90% to 95% of which are singletons. Sequenced here: CD4+ or CD8+ T cells sorted from blood, sampled in a trial of the OX40 agonist ivuxolimab. The receptor set was obtained from an adult with an advanced solid tumor such as melanoma, head and neck, liver or kidney cancer.

The CDR3 here is CASSQQNYGYTF. In nucleotides, the CDR3 is TGTGCCAGCAGTCAACAGAACTATGGCTACACCTTC. The chain has TRBV7-9 and TRBJ1-2, with D unresolved. Trimming removed 6 bases at V and 2 bases at J, with 7 bases between. Germline V gene lookup returns CDR1 SEHNR and CDR2 FQNEAQ (reference sequence). The CDR3 sequence is 12 residues long.

J is TRBJ2-3 and V is TRBV7-2; no firm D call. CDR1 is SGHTA, CDR2 FQGNSA, per germline. V shed 1 base and J shed 11 bases, with 13 bases lying between them. The CDR3 runs to 13 residues. CDR3 sequence reads: CASSLDYAYRQYF. The CDR3 nucleotides read TGTGCCAGCAGCTTAGACTACGCGTATAGGCAGTATTTT.

This clone appeared a few times. This chain uses TRBV4-3 with TRBJ2-6; D remains unclear. Trimming left V 1 base short and J 0 bases short, with 10 bases between. CDR3 size: 17 residues. Looked up from germline, CDR1 is LGHNA and CDR2 is YSLEER. DNA for the CDR3: TGCGCCAGCAGCCAAGGCTCCTACAACTCTGGGGCCAACGTCCTGACTTTC. Residues: CASSQGSYNSGANVLTF.

The CDR3 is CASSGTINRNEQFF. CDR3 sequence (DNA): TGTGCCAGCAGCGGGACTATAAACAGGAATGAGCAGTTCTTC. V and J are TRBV6-1 and TRBJ2-1; 7 bases agree with TRBD2. Germline V gene sequence: CDR1 MNHNS, CDR2 SASEGT. Germline trimming cut 6 bases from V and 7 bases from J; bases unmatched to any gene: 9. This CDR3 comprises 14 residues.

The chain has TRBV10-2 and TRBJ1-5; D possibly corresponds to TRBD1 (5 bases). The germline V and J ends were trimmed by 4 bases and 2 bases, with 6 bases remaining between them. Germline values: CDR1 WSHSY, CDR2 SAAADI. The CDR3 has 13 amino acids. The CDR3 reads CASSVQGNQPQHF. CDR3 coding DNA: TGCGCCAGCAGTGTACAGGGCAATCAGCCCCAGCATTTT.

About this clone: Within the sample, other DNA sequences also encode this same CDR3. The chain links TRBV29-1 to TRBJ1-1; tentatively, D is TRBD1 (6 bases). V dropped 7 bases and J dropped 0 bases, with 12 bases sitting between them. CDR1 and CDR2 from the germline V gene are SQVTM and ANQGSEA. The CDR3 runs 13 residues. The CDR3, as DNA: TGCAGCGCAGAAAGGACAGTGAACACTGAAGCTTTCTTT. This sequence encodes CSAERTVNTEAFF.

CDR3 in amino acids: CASSRTINEQFF. As DNA, the CDR3 is TGTGCCAGCAGCCGGACTATCAATGAGCAGTTCTTC. The chain has TRBV6-6 and TRBJ2-1; D might be TRBD2 (6 bases). V dropped 6 bases and J dropped 6 bases, with 9 bases sitting between them. CDR3 size: 12 residues. Germline values: CDR1 MNHNY, CDR2 SVGAGI (reference sequence).

The sample holds one count of this clone. The chain is built from TRBV2 and TRBJ2-6; 7 bases map to TRBD1. Germline assignment: CDR1 SNHLY and CDR2 FYNNEI. V trimming: 6 bases; J trimming: 3 bases; junction bases outside the gene matches: 5. The CDR3 is 15 residues long. CDR3 sequence (DNA): TGTGCCAGCAGCCTGACAGGGAGTGGGGCCAACGTCCTGACTTTC. Protein sequence: CASSLTGSGANVLTF.

The chain combines TRBV5-8 with TRBJ2-2, with 8 bases lining up with TRBD1. This CDR3 has 15 residues. The germline CDR1 and CDR2 sequences are SGHTS and YDEGEE. The junction had 12 bases not matched to a gene; V was cut back by 4 bases and J by 10 bases. The DNA of the CDR3 is TGTGCCAGCAGCCGACAGGGGTTGGCCTCAGTGGAGCTGTTTTTT. Its protein product is CASSRQGLASVELFF.

This rearrangement joins TRBV9 to TRBJ2-5, with D perhaps TRBD1 (6 bases). Trimming stripped 3 bases from V and 5 bases from J, with 11 bases between. CDR1 SGDLS and CDR2 YYNGEE come from the germline V gene. The CDR3 extends over 13 amino acids. Here the CDR3 reads CASSATGYETQYF. In nucleotides, the CDR3 is TGTGCCAGCAGCGCCACAGGGTATGAGACCCAGTACTTC.

The chain links TRBV4-2 to TRBJ2-1; no clear D gene. The V end was cut by 1 base, the J end by 0 bases, with 10 bases between. The V gene's germline CDR1 is LGHNA and CDR2 YNFKEQ. This CDR3 is built from 16 residues. The DNA of the CDR3 is TGTGCCAGCAGCCAAGCCGGCCCAAGCTCCTACAATGAGCAGTTCTTC. The encoded protein is CASSQAGPSSYNEQFF.

CDR3 loop: CASSVTGLAVDEQFF. The CDR3, as DNA: TGTGCCAGCAGCGTAACCGGACTAGCCGTAGATGAGCAGTTCTTC. The chain joins TRBV9 to TRBJ2-1; the match to TRBD2 covers 8 bases. Germline V gives CDR1 SGDLS, CDR2 YYNGEE. CDR3 length: 15 amino acids. The ends lost 1 base at V and 8 bases at J; junction bases unmatched: 8.

This clone was observed once. This sequence joins TRBV19 and TRBJ1-5; TRBD1 might be the D (5 bases). The ends were cut back, 5 bases at V and 9 bases at J, with 14 bases in the middle. Germline V gene data show CDR1 as LNHDA and CDR2 as SQIVND (reference sequence). CDR3 size: 13 residues. CDR3 in amino acids: CASSDSRVSPQHF. The CDR3 DNA reads TGTGCCAGTAGTGACAGTCGAGTGTCGCCCCAGCATTTT. Combining the CDR3 with reference TRBV19 and TRBJ1-5 gives the whole variable domain DGGITQSPKYLFRKEGQNVTLSCEQNLNHDAMYWYRQDPGQGLRLIYYSQIVNDFQKGDIAEGYSVSREKKESFPLTVTSAQKNPTAFYLCASSDSRVSPQHFGDGTRLSIL.

The gene calls are TRBV11-2 and TRBJ2-3; possibly TRBD1 or TRBD2 for D (5 bases each). The CDR3 loop spans 16 amino acids. Trimming shortened V by 5 bases and J by 6 bases, and 21 bases separated the two germline ends. The V gene's germline CDR1 is SGHAT and CDR2 FQNNGV. For the CDR3, the DNA is TGTGCCAGCAGCCCGAGTCCGGGGACCCGAGCGGATACGCAGTATTTT. This gives the protein CASSPSPGTRADTQYF.

The chain carries TRBV29-1 and TRBJ2-7; weak D call: TRBD2 (6 bases). The germline V gene encodes CDR1 SQVTM and CDR2 ANQGSEA. Between the trimmed V and J ends, which lost 5 bases and 0 bases, there was a span of 17 bases. The CDR3 runs to 15 residues. DNA for the CDR3: TGCAGCGTTCGCTATTGGAGGGGCGACTCCTACGAGCAGTACTTC. Translation gives CSVRYWRGDSYEQYF.

V and J are TRBV7-3 and TRBJ2-2; 10 positions agree with TRBD2. The CDR3 length is 14 residues. V lost 3 bases to trimming and J lost 6 bases; unmatched junction nucleotides: 1. The germline gives CDR1 SGHTA, CDR2 FQGTGA. The CDR3 sequence: CASSLTSGSGELFF. CDR3 coding DNA: TGTGCCAGCAGCTTGACTAGCGGGTCCGGGGAGCTGTTTTTT.

The chain combines TRBV6-5 with TRBJ2-7, with D possibly matching TRBD1 (5 bases). The CDR3 is made up of 12 amino acids. Germline V gene data show CDR1 as MNHEY and CDR2 as SVGAGI. CDR3 DNA: TGTGTAGTTGGGGCAGGGAACTACGAGCAGTACTTC. This gives the protein CVVGAGNYEQYF.